A single TCR beta chain is shown here with its context. No antigen is known for it. Per-base quality was not reported, and no clone a single base away is much larger than it. The entire isolated RNA was reverse transcribed using the High Capacity cDNA Reverse Transcription Kit, and thus expressed TCRB transcripts were sequenced. Deep immunoSEQ sequencing was applied to naive, central memory and regulatory T cell samples, giving an average of around 3.4 million total reads per sample. Sorted cells were lysed in RLT buffer, and RNA was extracted using DNase-treated RNeasy Micro or Mini kits according to cell number. Each cell subset was processed separately to prevent cross-contamination, with patient and healthy donor samples processed together. The immunoSEQ multiplex PCR was used to amplify TCRB sequences from cDNA, yielding 87-bp fragments that span the CDR3 region. Sequencing of the amplicons was done on the Illumina HiSeq platform. As for the authors' bioinformatics: PCR bias was computationally corrected using synthetic template baselines, reads within Hamming distance 2 were collapsed, and singletons that could not be merged were discarded. By aligning reads against IMGT, V, D and J genes, CDR3 length, and insertions or deletions at six rearrangement sites were assigned. Within each subset, clonotype counts were normalized to sorted cell number, after which true diversity and Gini coefficients were computed with the tcR R package. The overlap coefficient, calculated on TCRB nucleotide sequences, was used to measure repertoire sharing. Out-of-frame TCRB sequences from naive cells were analyzed as a proxy for the pre-selection repertoire. TCRdb's version of the immuneACCESS table is confined to in-frame rearrangements and falls short of the full clone set. An unresolved V gene accounts for under half of the shortfall where checked; the remainder is of unknown origin. V, J and clone size were drawn from that table, and D and trimming were deduced from the DNA. The sample data list 350,000 to 400,000 clones, and roughly 16% of these were observed just once. Of the sample, approximately 0.019% falls within the top ten clones.

The data were obtained in a study of beta chain features in type 1 diabetes (dated by TCRdb to 2017 to 2018). Background on the whole study: No differences in mean age, gender distribution, total cell number or subset yield were found between patients and healthy donors. A total of about 100,000,000 sorted cells were examined across all samples, and RNA yield correlated strongly with the number of cells per subset. In the study, TCRB repertoires of sorted circulating CD4+ T cell subsets from recently diagnosed type 1 diabetes patients were compared with those of matched healthy donors. Regulatory and stem cell-like memory subsets were obtained from only 8 patients and about eight healthy donors, while naive and central memory subsets were obtained from all 30 or so donors. General findings and caveats noted by the study authors: Because cDNA rather than genomic DNA was sequenced, highly expressing activated cells could have been over-represented, although no difference in activation and CD3 levels was found between groups. HLA sub-analyses involved small numbers of individuals, so any influence of HLA type on TCRB rearrangement remained unresolved. PCR might favor shorter templates, but patient and control samples were amplified and corrected together, so any skew would affect both groups equally. At VDJ recombination sites, type 1 diabetes patients had fewer insertions and more deleted nucleotides, which implies abnormalities in thymic rearrangement. In all four CD4+ subsets, TCRB CDR3 length was moderately but significantly shorter in type 1 diabetes patients. Naive, central memory and regulatory TCRB repertoires appeared to be more alike among patients than among healthy donors.

From each donor, a single peripheral blood sample of 100 to 150 mL on average was drawn into heparinised tubes. A BD FACSAria II and a panel including CD45RO, CCR7, CD25, CD127, CD95 and CD27 were used to sort naive, central memory, regulatory and stem cell-like memory CD4+ T cells. A purity above 95% was achieved for all sorted populations. PBMCs were separated immediately by Lymphoprep density gradient centrifugation and were stained directly, without being cultured. Samples were stained and sorted in pairs, with one healthy donor and one patient per experiment, so that batch effects were minimized. From a lookup of the germline V gene, CDR1 and CDR2 are SQVTM and ANQGSEA. There are 14 amino acids in the CDR3, from cysteine to phenylalanine inclusive. Of all the DNA, just the CDR3 is kept, 42 bases in frame from base 1. Relative to germline, V is 6 bases shorter and J is 2 bases shorter, with 14 bases between their ends.

The sequence derives from a woman between 18 and 29 years old in good health. The sample taken for sequencing was naive CD4+ T cells from blood. The sample's cell subset or site label, decoded: true naive CD4+ T cells. Here the chain combines TRBV29-1 and TRBJ1-5; a tentative D call is TRBD1 (5 bases match). This receptor carries the CDR3 CSVALPGGNQPQHF. The DNA sequence is TGCAGCGTGGCCCTACCGGGGGGCAATCAGCCCCAGCATTTT. Full variable domain (CDR3 extended with the reference TRBV29-1 and TRBJ1-5 proteins): SAVISQKPSRDICQRGTSLTIQCQVDSQVTMMFWYRQQPGQSLTLIATANQGSEATYESGFVIDKFPISRPNLTFSTLTVSNMSPEDSSIYLCSVALPGGNQPQHFGDGTRLSIL.